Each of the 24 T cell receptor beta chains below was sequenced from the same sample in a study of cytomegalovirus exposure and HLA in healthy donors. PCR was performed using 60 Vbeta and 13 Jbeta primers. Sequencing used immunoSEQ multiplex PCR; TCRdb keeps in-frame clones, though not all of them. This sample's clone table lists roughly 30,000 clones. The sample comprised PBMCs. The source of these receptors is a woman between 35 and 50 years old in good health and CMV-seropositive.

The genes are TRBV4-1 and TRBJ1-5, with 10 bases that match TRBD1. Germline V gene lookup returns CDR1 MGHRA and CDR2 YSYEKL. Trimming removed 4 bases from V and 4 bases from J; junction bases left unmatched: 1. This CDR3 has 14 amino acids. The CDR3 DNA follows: TGCGCCAGCAGCCGGACAGGGGGTAATCAGCCCCAGCATTTT. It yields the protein CASSRTGGNQPQHF.

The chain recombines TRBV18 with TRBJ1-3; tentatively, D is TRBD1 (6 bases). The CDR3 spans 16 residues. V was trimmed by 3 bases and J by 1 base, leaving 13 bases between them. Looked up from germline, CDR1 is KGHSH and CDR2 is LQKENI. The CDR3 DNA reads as TGTGCCAGCTCACCGTCGCCAGGGGCTTCTGGAAACACCATATATTTT. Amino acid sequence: CASSPSPGASGNTIYF. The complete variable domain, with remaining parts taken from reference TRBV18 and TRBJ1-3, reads NAGVMQNPRHLVRRRGQEARLRCSPMKGHSHVYWYRQLPEEGLKFMVYLQKENIIDESGMPKERFSAEFPKEGPSILRIQQVVRGDSAAYFCASSPSPGASGNTIYFGEGSWLTVV.

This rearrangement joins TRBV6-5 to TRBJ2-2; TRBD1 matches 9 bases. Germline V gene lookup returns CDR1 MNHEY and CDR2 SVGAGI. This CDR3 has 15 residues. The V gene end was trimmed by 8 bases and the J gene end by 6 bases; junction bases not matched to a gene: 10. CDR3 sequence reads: CASRQGDREAGELFF. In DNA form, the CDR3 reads TGTGCCAGCCGTCAGGGGGACAGGGAGGCCGGGGAGCTGTTTTTT.

The CDR3 spells CASSLVGTGGDEQYF. The CDR3 DNA reads TGCGCCAGCAGCTTGGTAGGGACAGGGGGGGACGAGCAGTACTTC. This chain uses TRBV5-1 with TRBJ2-7; TRBD1 matches at 11 bases. The trim removed 0 bases at V and 5 bases at J, leaving 4 bases unmatched. The CDR3 consists of 15 residues. Germline lookup yields CDR1 SGHRS and CDR2 YFSETQ. Full variable domain (outside the CDR3, taken from reference TRBV5-1 and TRBJ2-7): KAGVTQTPRYLIKTRGQQVTLSCSPISGHRSVSWYQQTPGQGLQFLFEYFSETQRNKGNFPGRFSGRQFSNSRSEMNVSTLELGDSALYLCASSLVGTGGDEQYFGPGTRLTVT.

The CDR3 here is CASSSIATNLYYEQYF. The DNA for the CDR3 is TGTGCCAGTAGTTCAATAGCGACAAACCTTTACTACGAGCAGTACTTC. This chain uses TRBV19 with TRBJ2-7; TRBD2 is a possible D gene (5 bases). The germline V gene has CDR1 LNHDA and CDR2 SQIVND (reference sequence). The CDR3 is made up of 16 amino acids. Trimming took 5 bases from V and 3 from J, leaving 20 bases between them.

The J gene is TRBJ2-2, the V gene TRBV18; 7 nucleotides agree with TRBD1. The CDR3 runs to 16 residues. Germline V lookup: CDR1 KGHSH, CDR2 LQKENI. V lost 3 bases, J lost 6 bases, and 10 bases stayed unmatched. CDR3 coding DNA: TGTGCCAGCTCACCCTTGACAGGGTCGGGGTCCGGGGAGCTGTTTTTT. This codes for CASSPLTGSGSGELFF.

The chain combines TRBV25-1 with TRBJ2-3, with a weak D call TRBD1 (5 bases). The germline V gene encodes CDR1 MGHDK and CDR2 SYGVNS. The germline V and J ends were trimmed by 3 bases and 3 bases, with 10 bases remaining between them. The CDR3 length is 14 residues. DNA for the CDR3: TGTGCCAGCAGTGACCAGGGCCGTACAGATACGCAGTATTTT. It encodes CASSDQGRTDTQYF.

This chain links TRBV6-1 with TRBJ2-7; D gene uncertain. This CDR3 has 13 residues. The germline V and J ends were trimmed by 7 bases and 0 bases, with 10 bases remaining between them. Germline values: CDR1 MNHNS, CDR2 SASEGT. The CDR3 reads CASTDRSSYEQYF. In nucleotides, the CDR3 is TGTGCCAGCACCGATAGGAGCTCCTACGAGCAGTACTTC.

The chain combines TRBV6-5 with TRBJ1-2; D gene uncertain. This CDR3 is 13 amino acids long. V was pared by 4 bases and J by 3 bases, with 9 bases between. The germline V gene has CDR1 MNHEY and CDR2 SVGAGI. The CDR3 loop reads CASSFDKDYGYTF. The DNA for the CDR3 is TGTGCCAGCAGTTTTGACAAGGACTATGGCTACACCTTC.

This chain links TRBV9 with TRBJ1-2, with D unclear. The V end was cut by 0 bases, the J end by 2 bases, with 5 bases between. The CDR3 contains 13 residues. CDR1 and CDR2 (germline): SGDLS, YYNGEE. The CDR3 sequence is CASSVGANYGYTF. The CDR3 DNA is TGTGCCAGCAGCGTAGGAGCGAACTATGGCTACACCTTC.

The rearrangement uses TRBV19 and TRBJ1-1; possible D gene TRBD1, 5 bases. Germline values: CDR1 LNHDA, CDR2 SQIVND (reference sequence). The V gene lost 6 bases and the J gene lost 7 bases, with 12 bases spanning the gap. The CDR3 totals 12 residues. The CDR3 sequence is CASRGWGVEAFF. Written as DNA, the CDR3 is TGTGCCAGTAGGGGGTGGGGGGTTGAAGCTTTCTTT.

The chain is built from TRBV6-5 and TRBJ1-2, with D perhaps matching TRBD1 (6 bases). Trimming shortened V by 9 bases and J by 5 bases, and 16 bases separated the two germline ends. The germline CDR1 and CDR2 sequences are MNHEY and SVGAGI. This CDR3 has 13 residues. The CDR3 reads CASSRTVRYGYTF. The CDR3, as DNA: TGTGCCAGTTCTCGGACAGTTCGGTATGGCTACACCTTC.

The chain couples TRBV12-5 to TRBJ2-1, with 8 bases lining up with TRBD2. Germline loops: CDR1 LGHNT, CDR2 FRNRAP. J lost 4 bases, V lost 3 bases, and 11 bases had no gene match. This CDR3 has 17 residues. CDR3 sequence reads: CASGFGPGLAEYNEQFF. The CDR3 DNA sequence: TGTGCTAGTGGTTTTGGCCCCGGACTAGCAGAGTACAATGAGCAGTTCTTC.

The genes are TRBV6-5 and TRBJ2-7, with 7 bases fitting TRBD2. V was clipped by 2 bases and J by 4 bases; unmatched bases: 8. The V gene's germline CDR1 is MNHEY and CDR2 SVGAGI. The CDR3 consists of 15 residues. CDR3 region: CASSYGDSGGYEQYF. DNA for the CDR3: TGTGCCAGCAGTTACGGGGACTCGGGAGGTTACGAGCAGTACTTC.

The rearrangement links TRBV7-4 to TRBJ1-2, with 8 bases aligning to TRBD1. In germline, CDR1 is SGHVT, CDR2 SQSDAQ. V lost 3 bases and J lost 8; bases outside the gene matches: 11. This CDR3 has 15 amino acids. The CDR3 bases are TGTGCCAGCAGCTTTCGCGGACAGGGCAATAGGGGCTACACCTTC. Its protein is CASSFRGQGNRGYTF. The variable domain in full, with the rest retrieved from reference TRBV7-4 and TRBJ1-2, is GAGVSQSPRYKVAKRGRDVALRCDSISGHVTLYWYRQTLGQGSEVLTYSQSDAQRDKSGRPSGRFSAERPERSVSTLKIQRTEQGDSAVYLCASSFRGQGNRGYTFGSGTRLTVV.

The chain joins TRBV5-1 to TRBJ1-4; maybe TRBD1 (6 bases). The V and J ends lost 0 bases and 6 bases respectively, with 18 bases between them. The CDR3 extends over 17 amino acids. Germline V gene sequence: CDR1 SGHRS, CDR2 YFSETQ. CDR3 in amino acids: CASSLGRYRDRHEKLFF. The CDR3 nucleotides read TGCGCCAGCAGCTTGGGCCGCTACAGGGATAGACATGAAAAACTGTTTTTT.

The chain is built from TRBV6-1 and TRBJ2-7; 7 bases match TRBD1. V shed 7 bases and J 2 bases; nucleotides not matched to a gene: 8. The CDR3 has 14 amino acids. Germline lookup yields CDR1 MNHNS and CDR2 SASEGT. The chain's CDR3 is CASIREGGAYEQYF. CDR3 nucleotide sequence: TGTGCCAGCATTAGAGAAGGGGGCGCCTACGAGCAGTACTTC.

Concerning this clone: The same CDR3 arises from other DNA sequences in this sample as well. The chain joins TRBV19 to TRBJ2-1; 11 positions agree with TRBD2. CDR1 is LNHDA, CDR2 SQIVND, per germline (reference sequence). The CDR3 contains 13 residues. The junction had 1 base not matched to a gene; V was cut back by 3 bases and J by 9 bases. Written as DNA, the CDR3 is TGTGCCAGTAGTATCCTAGCGGGAGGTGAGCAGTTCTTC. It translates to CASSILAGGEQFF.

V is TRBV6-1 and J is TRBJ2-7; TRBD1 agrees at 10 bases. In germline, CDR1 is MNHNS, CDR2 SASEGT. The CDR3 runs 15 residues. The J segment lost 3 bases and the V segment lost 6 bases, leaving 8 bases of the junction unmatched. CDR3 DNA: TGTGCCAGCAGCGCAGGGGACAGGGGCGTCTACGAGCAGTACTTC. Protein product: CASSAGDRGVYEQYF.

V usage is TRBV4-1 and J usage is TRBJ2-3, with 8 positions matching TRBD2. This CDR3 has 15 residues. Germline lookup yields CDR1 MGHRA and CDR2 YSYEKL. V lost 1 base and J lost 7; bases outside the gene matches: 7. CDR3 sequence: CASSQVGGRTYTQYF. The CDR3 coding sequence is TGCGCCAGCAGCCAAGTTGGCGGGAGGACCTATACGCAGTATTTT.

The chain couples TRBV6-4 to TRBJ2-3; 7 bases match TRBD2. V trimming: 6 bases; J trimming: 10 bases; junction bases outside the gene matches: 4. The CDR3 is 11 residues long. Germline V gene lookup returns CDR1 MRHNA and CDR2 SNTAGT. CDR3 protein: CASRSGMAQYF. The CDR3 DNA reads TGTGCCAGCAGAAGCGGGATGGCGCAGTATTTT.

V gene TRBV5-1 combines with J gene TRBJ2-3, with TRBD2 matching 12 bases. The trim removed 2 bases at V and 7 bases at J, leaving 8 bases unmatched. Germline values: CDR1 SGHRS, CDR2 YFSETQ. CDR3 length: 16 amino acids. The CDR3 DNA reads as TGCGCCAGCAGCTTCCCACCTAGCGGGAGGGCCCATACGCAGTATTTT. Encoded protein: CASSFPPSGRAHTQYF.

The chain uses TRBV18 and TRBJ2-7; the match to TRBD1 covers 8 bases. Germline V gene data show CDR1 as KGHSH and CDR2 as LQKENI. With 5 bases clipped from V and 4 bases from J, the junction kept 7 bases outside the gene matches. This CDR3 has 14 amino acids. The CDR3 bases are TGTGCCAGCTCATTCGGACAGGGAGGTTACGAGCAGTACTTC. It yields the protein CASSFGQGGYEQYF.

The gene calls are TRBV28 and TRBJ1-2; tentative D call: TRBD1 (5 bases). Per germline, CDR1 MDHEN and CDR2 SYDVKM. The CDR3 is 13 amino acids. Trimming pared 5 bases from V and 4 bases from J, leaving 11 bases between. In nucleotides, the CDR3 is TGTGCCAGCAGTGGGACTTCGGTCTATGGCTACACCTTC. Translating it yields CASSGTSVYGYTF.